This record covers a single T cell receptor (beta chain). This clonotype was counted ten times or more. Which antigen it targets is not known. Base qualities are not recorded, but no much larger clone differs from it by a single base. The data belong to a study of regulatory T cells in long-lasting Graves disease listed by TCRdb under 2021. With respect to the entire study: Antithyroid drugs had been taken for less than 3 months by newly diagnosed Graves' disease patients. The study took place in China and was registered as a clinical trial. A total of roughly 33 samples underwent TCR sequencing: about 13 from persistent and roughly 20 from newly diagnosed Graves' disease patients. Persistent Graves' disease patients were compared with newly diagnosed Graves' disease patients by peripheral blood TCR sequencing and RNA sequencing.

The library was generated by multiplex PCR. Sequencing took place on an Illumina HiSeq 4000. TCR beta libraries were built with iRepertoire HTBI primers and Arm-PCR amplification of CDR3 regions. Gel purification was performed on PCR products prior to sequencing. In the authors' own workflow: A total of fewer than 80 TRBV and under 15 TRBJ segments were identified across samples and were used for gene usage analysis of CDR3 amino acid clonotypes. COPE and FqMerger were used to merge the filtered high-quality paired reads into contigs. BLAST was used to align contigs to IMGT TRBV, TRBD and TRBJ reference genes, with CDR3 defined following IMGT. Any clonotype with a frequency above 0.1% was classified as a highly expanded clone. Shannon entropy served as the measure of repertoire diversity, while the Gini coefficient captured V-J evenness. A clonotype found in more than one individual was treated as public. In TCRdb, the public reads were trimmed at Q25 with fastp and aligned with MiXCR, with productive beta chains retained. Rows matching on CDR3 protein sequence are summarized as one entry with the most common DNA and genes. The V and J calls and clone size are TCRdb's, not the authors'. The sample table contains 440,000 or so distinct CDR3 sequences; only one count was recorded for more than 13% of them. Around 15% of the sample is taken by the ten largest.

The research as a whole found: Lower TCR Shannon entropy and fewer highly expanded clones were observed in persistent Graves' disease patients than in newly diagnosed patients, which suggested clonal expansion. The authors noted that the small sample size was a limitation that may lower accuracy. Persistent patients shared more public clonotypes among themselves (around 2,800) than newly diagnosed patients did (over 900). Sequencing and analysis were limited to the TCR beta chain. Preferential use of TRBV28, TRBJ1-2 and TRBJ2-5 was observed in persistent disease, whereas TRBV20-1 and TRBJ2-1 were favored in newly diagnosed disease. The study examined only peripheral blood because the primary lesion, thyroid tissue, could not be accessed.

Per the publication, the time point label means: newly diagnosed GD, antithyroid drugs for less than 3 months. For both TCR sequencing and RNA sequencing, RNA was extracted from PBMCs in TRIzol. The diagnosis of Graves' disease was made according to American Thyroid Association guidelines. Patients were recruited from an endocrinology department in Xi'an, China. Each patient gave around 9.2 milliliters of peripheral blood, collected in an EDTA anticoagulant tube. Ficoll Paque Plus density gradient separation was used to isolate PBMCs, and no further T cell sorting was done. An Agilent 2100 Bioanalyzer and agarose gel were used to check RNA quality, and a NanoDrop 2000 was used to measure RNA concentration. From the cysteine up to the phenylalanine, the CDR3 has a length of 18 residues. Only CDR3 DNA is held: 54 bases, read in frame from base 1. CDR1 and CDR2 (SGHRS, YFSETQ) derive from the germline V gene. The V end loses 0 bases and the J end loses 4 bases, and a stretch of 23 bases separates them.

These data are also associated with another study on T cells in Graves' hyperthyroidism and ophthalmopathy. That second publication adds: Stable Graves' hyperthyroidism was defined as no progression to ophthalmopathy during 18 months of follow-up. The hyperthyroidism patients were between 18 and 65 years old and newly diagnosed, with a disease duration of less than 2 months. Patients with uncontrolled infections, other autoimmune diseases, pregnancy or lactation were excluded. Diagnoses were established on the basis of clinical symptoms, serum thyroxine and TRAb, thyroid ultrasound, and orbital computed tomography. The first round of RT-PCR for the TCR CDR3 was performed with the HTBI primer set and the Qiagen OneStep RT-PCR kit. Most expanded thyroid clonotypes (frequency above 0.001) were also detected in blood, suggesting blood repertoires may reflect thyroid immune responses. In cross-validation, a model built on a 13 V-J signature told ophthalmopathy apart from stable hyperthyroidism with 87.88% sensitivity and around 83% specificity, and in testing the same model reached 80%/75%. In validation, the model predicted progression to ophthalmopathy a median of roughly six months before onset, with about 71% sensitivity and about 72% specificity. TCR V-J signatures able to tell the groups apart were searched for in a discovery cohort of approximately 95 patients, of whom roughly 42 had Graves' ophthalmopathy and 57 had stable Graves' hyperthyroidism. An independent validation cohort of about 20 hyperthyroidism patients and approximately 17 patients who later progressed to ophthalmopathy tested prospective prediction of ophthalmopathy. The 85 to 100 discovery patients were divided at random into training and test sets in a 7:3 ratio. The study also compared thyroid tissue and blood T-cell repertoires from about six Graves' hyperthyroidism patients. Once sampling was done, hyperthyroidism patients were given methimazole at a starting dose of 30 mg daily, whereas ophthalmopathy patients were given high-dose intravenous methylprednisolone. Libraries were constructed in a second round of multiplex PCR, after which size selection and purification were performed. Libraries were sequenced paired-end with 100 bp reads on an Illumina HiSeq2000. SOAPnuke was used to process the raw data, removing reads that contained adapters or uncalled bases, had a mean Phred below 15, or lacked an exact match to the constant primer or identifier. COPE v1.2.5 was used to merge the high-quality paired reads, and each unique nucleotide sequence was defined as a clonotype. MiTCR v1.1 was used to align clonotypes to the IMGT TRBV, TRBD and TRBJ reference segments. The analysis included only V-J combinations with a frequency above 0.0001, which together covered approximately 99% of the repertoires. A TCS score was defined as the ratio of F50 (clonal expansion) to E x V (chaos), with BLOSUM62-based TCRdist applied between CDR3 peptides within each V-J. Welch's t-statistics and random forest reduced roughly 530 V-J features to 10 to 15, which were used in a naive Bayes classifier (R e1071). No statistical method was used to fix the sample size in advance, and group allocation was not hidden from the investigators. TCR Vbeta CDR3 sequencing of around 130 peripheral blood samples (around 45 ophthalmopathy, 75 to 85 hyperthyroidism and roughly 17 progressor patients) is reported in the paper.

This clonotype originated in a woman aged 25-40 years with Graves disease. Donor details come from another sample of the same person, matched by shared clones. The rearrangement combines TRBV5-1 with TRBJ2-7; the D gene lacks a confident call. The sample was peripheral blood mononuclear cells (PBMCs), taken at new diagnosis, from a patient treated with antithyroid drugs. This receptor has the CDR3 CASSLGPPRSTELYEQYF. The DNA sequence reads TGCGCCAGCAGCTTGGGACCTCCCCGGAGCACGGAACTTTACGAGCAGTACTTC.